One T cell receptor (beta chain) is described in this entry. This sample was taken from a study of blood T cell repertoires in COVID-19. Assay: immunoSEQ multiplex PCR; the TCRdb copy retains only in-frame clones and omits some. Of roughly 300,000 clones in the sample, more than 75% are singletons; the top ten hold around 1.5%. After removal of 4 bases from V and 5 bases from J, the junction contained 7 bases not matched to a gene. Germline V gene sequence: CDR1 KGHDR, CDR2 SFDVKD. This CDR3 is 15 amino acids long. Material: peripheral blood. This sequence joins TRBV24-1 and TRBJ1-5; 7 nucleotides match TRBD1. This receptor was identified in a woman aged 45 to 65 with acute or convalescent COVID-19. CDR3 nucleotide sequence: TGTGCCACCAGTGACCCTCGACAGGGTGATCAGCCCCAGCATTTT. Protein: CATSDPRQGDQPQHF.